The 14 T cell receptor beta chains presented below share a single source sample, sequenced in a study of identical twins. TCRdb reprocessed the 5' RACE reads with MiXCR, giving one entry per CDR3 protein. The repertoire includes approximately 670,000 distinct CDR3 sequences, 5.5% to 7.5% of them detected once, and 1.5% to 2% sits in the top ten. Specimen: naive T cells sorted from blood. All receptors derive from a man younger than 35 in good health.

The chain joins TRBV7-8 to TRBJ2-1, with 10 positions matching TRBD2. This CDR3 has 16 amino acids. The germline CDR1 and CDR2 sequences are SGHVS and FQNEAQ. V was pared by 1 base and J by 7 bases, with 7 bases of the junction left unmatched. The CDR3 is CASSLVSGRAQNEQFF. The CDR3 DNA follows: TGTGCCAGCAGCTTAGTGAGCGGGAGGGCCCAGAATGAGCAGTTCTTC.

The chain employs TRBV2 and TRBJ2-1; the D gene could be TRBD1 or TRBD2 (5 bases each). The CDR3 consists of 15 residues. V lost 0 bases to trimming and J lost 6 bases, with 12 bases between them. Germline CDR1 and CDR2: SNHLY and FYNNEI. CDR3 coding DNA: TGTGCCAGCAGTGAAGCCGGACGGGGCAGCAATGAGCAGTTCTTC. Encoded protein: CASSEAGRGSNEQFF.

The sample holds many counts of this clonotype. The rearrangement uses TRBV20-1 and TRBJ1-4, with 10 bases that match TRBD1. The germline V gene encodes CDR1 DFQATT and CDR2 SNEGSKA (reference sequence). The CDR3 contains 13 residues. V shed 7 bases and J 8 bases; nucleotides not matched to a gene: 7. The CDR3 sequence: CSVPRDRGEKLFF. The CDR3 DNA reads TGCAGTGTCCCCCGGGACAGGGGCGAAAAACTGTTTTTT.

V and J are TRBV12-3 or TRBV12-4 and TRBJ1-4; 7 bases are shared with TRBD1. The CDR3 extends over 14 amino acids. V trimming: 5 bases; J trimming: 8 bases; junction bases outside the gene matches: 8. The chain's CDR3 is CASSPGGFWEKLFF. Written as DNA, the CDR3 is TGTGCCAGCAGTCCAGGGGGGTTTTGGGAAAAACTGTTTTTT.

V gene TRBV28 combines with J gene TRBJ2-7, with 10 bases matching TRBD1. V lost 1 base, J lost 5 bases, and 5 bases stayed unmatched. The germline V gene has CDR1 MDHEN and CDR2 SYDVKM. This CDR3 region has 15 residues. CDR3 sequence reads: CASSLLGTGENEQYF. DNA for the CDR3: TGTGCCAGCAGTTTATTGGGGACAGGGGAAAACGAGCAGTACTTC. The whole variable domain, filled in from reference TRBV28 and TRBJ2-7, reads DVKVTQSSRYLVKRTGEKVFLECVQDMDHENMFWYRQDPGLGLRLIYFSYDVKMKEKGDIPEGYSVSREKKERFSLILESASTNQTSMYLCASSLLGTGENEQYFGPGTRLTVT.

This clonotype has just a few counts. V and J are TRBV12-3 or TRBV12-4 and TRBJ2-2, with D perhaps TRBD2 (6 bases). The CDR3 has 15 amino acids. Deletions cut 2 bases from V and 4 bases from J, with 11 bases between. The CDR3 reads CASSLTGVGTGELFF. CDR3 nucleotide sequence: TGTGCCAGCAGTTTAACGGGAGTGGGCACCGGGGAGCTGTTTTTT.

This clonotype showed up just a few times. V is TRBV12-3 or TRBV12-4 and J is TRBJ1-5; 8 nucleotides align to TRBD1. Germline trimming cut 5 bases from V and 7 bases from J; bases unmatched to any gene: 1. The CDR3 contains 12 residues. The CDR3 region has the DNA TGTGCCAGCAGTCGACAGGGGCAGCCCCAGCATTTT. This codes for CASSRQGQPQHF.

This clonotype was seen repeatedly, ten times or more. CDR3 DNA sequence: TGTGCCAGCAGCTTGGCCCCTGCGGGAGTAGCCTACAATGAGCAGTTCTTC. This gives the protein CASSLAPAGVAYNEQFF. The chain combines TRBV5-5 with TRBJ2-1; 7 bases fit TRBD2. V gave up 0 bases and J gave up 2 bases; unmatched junction bases: 8. The CDR3 contains 17 residues. Looked up from germline, CDR1 is SGHKS and CDR2 is YYEKEE (reference sequence).

A remark on this clonotype: A much larger clone lies a single base off, so this may be a read error. The V call is TRBV12-3 or TRBV12-4, the J call TRBJ1-2; D unresolved. V lost 5 bases and J 7 bases, leaving 14 bases between the germline ends. This CDR3 contains 13 residues. In DNA, the CDR3 is TGTGCCAGCAGTGAAATCGTGTCGCCTGGCTACACCTTC. Amino acid sequence: CASSEIVSPGYTF.

This clonotype was seen ten or more times. The CDR3 DNA follows: TGTGCCAGCAGCTCTGCCGGCGGGAGAATCTACGAGCAGTACTTC. It yields the protein CASSSAGGRIYEQYF. The genes are TRBV7-2 and TRBJ2-7; 7 nucleotides agree with TRBD2. V shed 4 bases, J shed 3 bases, and the junction held 9 bases outside the gene matches. Germline V gene data show CDR1 as SGHTA and CDR2 as FQGNSA. The CDR3 runs to 15 residues. The full variable domain, in which reference TRBV7-2 and TRBJ2-7 provide the parts outside the CDR3, is GAGVSQSPSNKVTEKGKDVELRCDPISGHTALYWYRQSLGQGLEFLIYFQGNSAPDKSGLPSDRFSAERTGGSVSTLTIQRTQQEDSAVYLCASSSAGGRIYEQYFGPGTRLTVT.

This clonotype has a count of ten or more. The chain has TRBV5-1 and TRBJ2-7; D not certain. Germline CDR1 SGHRS, CDR2 YFSETQ. The germline V and J ends were trimmed by 7 bases and 3 bases, with 8 bases remaining between them. The CDR3 covers 11 residues. The CDR3 loop reads CASRANYEQYF. The CDR3 nucleotides read TGCGCCAGCCGGGCCAACTACGAGCAGTACTTC.

This chain uses TRBV14 with TRBJ2-4, with D possibly being TRBD1 or TRBD2 (7 bases each). This CDR3 is built from 18 residues. V lost 1 base and J lost 2, with 18 bases in between. From germline, CDR1 is SGHDN and CDR2 FVKESK. CDR3 loop: CASSQAPDRRGPKNIQYF. The DNA for the CDR3 is TGTGCCAGCAGCCAAGCTCCGGACAGGCGGGGGCCCAAAAACATTCAGTACTTC.

This clonotype came up a few times. The genes are TRBV9 and TRBJ2-3; unclear D gene. Between the trimmed V and J ends, which lost 3 bases and 2 bases, there was a span of 7 bases. The CDR3 is 13 amino acids. The germline gives CDR1 SGDLS, CDR2 YYNGEE. The CDR3 is CASSEGYTDTQYF. The DNA for the CDR3 is TGTGCCAGCAGCGAGGGATACACAGATACGCAGTATTTT. The full variable domain, in which reference TRBV9 and TRBJ2-3 provide the parts outside the CDR3, is DSGVTQTPKHLITATGQRVTLRCSPRSGDLSVYWYQQSLDQGLQFLIQYYNGEERAKGNILERFSAQQFPDLHSELNLSSLELGDSALYFCASSEGYTDTQYFGPGTRLTVL.

This chain links TRBV4-2 with TRBJ1-3, with 8 bases identical to TRBD1. This CDR3 comprises 17 residues. Trimming cost V 4 bases and J 3 bases; bases outside gene matches: 11. Germline V gives CDR1 LGHNA, CDR2 YNFKEQ. The CDR3: CASSPSPQGALGNTIYF. Here the CDR3 DNA reads TGTGCCAGCAGCCCGAGTCCTCAGGGGGCGCTTGGAAACACCATATATTTT.